This record concerns one T cell receptor (beta chain) sequence. Its antigen is currently unknown. CDR3 size: 13 residues. The V and J ends lost 3 bases and 1 base respectively, with 6 bases between them. CDR1 LNHDA and CDR2 SQIVND come from the germline V gene (reference sequence). This record belongs to a study of cytomegalovirus exposure and HLA in healthy donors. Study information: A later analysis reported the approximately 120 validation repertoires used the same platform as the approximately 670 first-cohort repertoires. Study-level results: Generally TCR sequences proved uncommon, though certain public TCRs appeared in numerous donors. The authors enumerated around 150 TCR beta chains as linked to cytomegalovirus.

Profiled with immunoSEQ multiplex PCR; TCRdb holds only in-frame clones, not every one. The sample lists fewer than 200,000 clones, roughly four fifths occurring once. The TCR comes from a young woman in good health and CMV-seropositive. The chain combines TRBV19 with TRBJ1-1; D unresolved. Sample: PBMCs. CDR3 residues: CASSMRENTEAFF. The CDR3 DNA reads as TGTGCCAGTAGTATGAGAGAGAACACTGAAGCTTTCTTT.